This passage covers 11 T cell receptor beta chains from one sample sequenced in a study of blood T cell repertoires in COVID-19. The assay was immunoSEQ multiplex PCR, and TCRdb's table has in-frame clones only and misses some. Of 21,000 or so clones in the sample, roughly four fifths are singletons; the top ten hold 6.5% to 8%. Source material: peripheral blood. These receptors came from a human donor in a cohort sampled during active COVID-19.

The V call is TRBV19, the J call TRBJ1-4; no clear D gene. Germline V CDR1 and CDR2: LNHDA, SQIVND (reference sequence). Trimming shortened V by 5 bases and J by 8 bases, and 6 bases separated the two germline ends. The CDR3 covers 11 residues. DNA of the CDR3: TGTGCCAGTAGTGACTGGGAAAAACTGTTTTTT. Encoded protein: CASSDWEKLFF.

In its sample, this clone ranks as medium-sized. This chain links TRBV7-9 with TRBJ2-1; D may correspond to TRBD1 or TRBD2 (6 bases each). Per the germline V gene, CDR1 is SEHNR and CDR2 is FQNEAQ (reference sequence). V was trimmed by 10 bases and J by 10 bases, leaving 14 bases between them. CDR3 length: 11 residues. The CDR3 sequence is CATTGAGEQFF. DNA of the CDR3: TGTGCCACCACGGGGGCCGGCGAGCAGTTCTTC.

This rearrangement joins TRBV7-6 to TRBJ2-7; tentatively, D is TRBD2 (6 bases). V shed 6 bases and J shed 5 bases, with 23 bases lying between them. Germline V CDR1 and CDR2: SGHVS, FNYEAQ. There are 16 residues in the CDR3. CDR3 nucleotide sequence: TGTGCCAGCAGGCGGGGACCGAGTGCCTCTTCTGACGAGCAGTACTTC. This gives the protein CASRRGPSASSDEQYF.

This clone has just a few counts. The chain recombines TRBV3-1 (or the pseudogene TRBV3-2) with TRBJ2-5, with D possibly matching TRBD2 (5 bases). This CDR3 contains 14 residues. Trimming cost V 1 base and J 2 bases, with 8 bases left between them. CDR1 and CDR2 (germline): LGHDT, YNNKEL (reference sequence). In nucleotides, the CDR3 is TGTGCCAGCAGCCAAGGGACTCAACAAGAGACCCAGTACTTC. Amino acid sequence: CASSQGTQQETQYF.

This clone has more than one count but fewer than ten. The chain is built from TRBV14 and TRBJ1-2; D gene uncertain. V gave up 6 bases and J gave up 7 bases, with 15 bases separating them. This CDR3 contains 13 residues. Germline V gene sequence: CDR1 SGHDN, CDR2 FVKESK. The CDR3 sequence: CASSVLRFSGYTF. CDR3 bases: TGTGCCAGCAGTGTCTTGAGGTTTAGTGGCTACACCTTC.

The gene calls are TRBV2 and TRBJ2-3, with 7 positions matching TRBD2. Germline lookup yields CDR1 SNHLY and CDR2 FYNNEI. The CDR3 runs 13 residues. The junction had 4 bases not matched to a gene; V was cut back by 6 bases and J by 4 bases. CDR3 region: CASRSGAADTQYF. The DNA for the CDR3 is TGTGCCAGCAGGAGCGGGGCCGCAGATACGCAGTATTTT.

This clone was seen a few times. This chain links TRBV2 with TRBJ2-7, with TRBD1 as a possible D gene (6 bases). The CDR3 sequence is 13 residues long. CDR1 is SNHLY, CDR2 FYNNEI, per germline. The ends were cut back, 2 bases at V and 3 bases at J, with 8 bases in the middle. The CDR3 coding sequence is TGTGCCAGCAGTGAAACAGGGTTCTACGAGCAGTACTTC. Amino acids: CASSETGFYEQYF.

This sequence joins TRBV21-1 and TRBJ1-6; TRBD1, the table's D call, was not compared with the DNA. TRBV21-1 is designated a pseudogene. The CDR3 extends over 14 amino acids. The CDR3 spells CARGAENYNSPLHF. The CDR3 DNA reads as TGTGCCAGGGGGGCTGAAAATTATAATTCACCCCTCCACTTT.

V is TRBV5-1 and J is TRBJ2-1; D remains ambiguous. The germline V gene has CDR1 SGHRS and CDR2 YFSETQ. V was cut by 5 bases and J by 4 bases, with 22 bases left in between. CDR3 length equals 17 residues. This CDR3 reads CASSMGIQASFYNEQFF. The CDR3, as DNA: TGCGCCAGCAGTATGGGTATTCAGGCAAGCTTTTACAATGAGCAGTTCTTC.

The chain couples TRBV6-5 to TRBJ1-6; 9 bases map to TRBD1. CDR1 is MNHEY and CDR2 is SVGAGI in the germline V gene. The V gene end was trimmed by 0 bases and the J gene end by 11 bases; junction bases not matched to a gene: 8. The CDR3 runs to 16 residues. The CDR3 sequence: CASSYSRGTGSAPLHF. CDR3 coding DNA: TGTGCCAGCAGTTACTCGAGGGGGACAGGGTCTGCACCCCTCCACTTT.

The chain carries TRBV7-2 and TRBJ1-5, with a weak D call TRBD1 (5 bases). Germline-derived CDR1 and CDR2 are SGHTA and FQGNSA. This CDR3 has 14 amino acids. Trimming took 0 bases from V and 2 from J, leaving 5 bases between them. The CDR3 spells CASSLAGGNQPQHF. DNA of the CDR3: TGTGCCAGCAGCTTAGCAGGGGGCAATCAGCCCCAGCATTTT.